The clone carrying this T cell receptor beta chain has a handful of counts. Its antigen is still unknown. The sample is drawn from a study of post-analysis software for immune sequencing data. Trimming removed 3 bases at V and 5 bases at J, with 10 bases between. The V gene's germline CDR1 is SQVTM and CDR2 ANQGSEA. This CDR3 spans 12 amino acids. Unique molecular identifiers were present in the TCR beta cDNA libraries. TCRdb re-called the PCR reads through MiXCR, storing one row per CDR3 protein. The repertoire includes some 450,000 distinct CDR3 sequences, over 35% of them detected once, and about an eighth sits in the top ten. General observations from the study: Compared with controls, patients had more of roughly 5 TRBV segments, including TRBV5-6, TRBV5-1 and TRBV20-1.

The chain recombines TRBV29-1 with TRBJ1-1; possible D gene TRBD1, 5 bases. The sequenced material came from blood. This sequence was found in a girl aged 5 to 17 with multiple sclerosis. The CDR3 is CSVERGETEAFF. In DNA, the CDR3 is TGCAGCGTTGAGCGGGGGGAGACTGAAGCTTTCTTT. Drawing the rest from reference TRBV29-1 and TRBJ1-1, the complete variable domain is SAVISQKPSRDICQRGTSLTIQCQVDSQVTMMFWYRQQPGQSLTLIATANQGSEATYESGFVIDKFPISRPNLTFSTLTVSNMSPEDSSIYLCSVERGETEAFFGQGTRLTVV.